The source of this TCR beta chain is a study of T cells in localized non-small cell lung cancer. The assay was immunoSEQ multiplex PCR, and TCRdb's table has in-frame clones only and misses some. Of 35,000 to 45,000 clones in the sample, 85% to 90% were seen once. Whole-study findings and limits: Uninvolved adjacent lung had higher T cell clonality than tumor and all other tissues. Longer overall survival was associated with a higher density of T cells in the blood. Sequencing, confined to only one tumor region, leaves heterogeneity possible.

There are 15 residues in the CDR3. Germline lookup yields CDR1 GTSNPN and CDR2 SVGIG (reference sequence). V was clipped by 2 bases and J by 4 bases; unmatched bases: 9. In its sample, this clone was seen once. No antigen is known for it. The sequencing here drew on peripheral blood, taken before any cancer treatment. This sequence originates from a woman aged 18-49 years with stage III lung adenocarcinoma. The V call is TRBV30, the J call TRBJ1-2, with 8 bases that match TRBD1. Here the CDR3 DNA reads TGTGCCTGGAGTTATGGGGGAGGACAGGGCTATGGCTACACCTTC. Amino acid sequence: CAWSYGGGQGYGYTF.